This entry lists 16 T cell receptor beta chains sequenced from one sample in a study of CD8+ T cells in alopecia areata. Treatment denoted: oral pan-JAK inhibitor, 5-10 mg twice daily. TCR sequencing used cDNA made by reverse transcription of extracted RNA. Using immunoSEQ multiplex PCR, the repertoire was profiled, and TCRdb retains in-frame clones only, with some absent. Found here are approximately 150,000 clones, about 60% of them singletons; the top ten hold 14%. The sample consisted of CD4+ T cells sorted from blood, taken at week 24, from a patient treated with tofacitinib. These TCRs come from a human donor with alopecia areata.

The V gene is TRBV6-6, the J gene TRBJ2-5, with D unresolved. Germline CDR1 reads MNHNY; CDR2 reads SVGAGI (reference sequence). This CDR3 is 13 amino acids long. V was pared by 5 bases and J by 0 bases, with 7 bases between. The CDR3 loop is CASSPRHQETQYF. CDR3 sequence (DNA): TGTGCCAGCAGTCCGAGGCACCAAGAGACCCAGTACTTC.

The chain employs TRBV7-3 and TRBJ1-2; TRBD1 matches at 7 bases. The length of the CDR3 is 13 residues. Losses at the gene ends were 5 bases for V and 7 bases for J; bases not matched to a gene: 7. The germline CDR1 and CDR2 sequences are SGHTA and FQGTGA. CDR3 in amino acids: CASSLTGDAGYTF. CDR3 sequence (DNA): TGTGCCAGCAGCCTTACAGGGGATGCTGGCTACACCTTC.

The gene calls are TRBV5-1 and TRBJ1-1; D remains ambiguous. The V and J ends lost 6 bases and 0 bases respectively, with 12 bases between them. CDR1 SGHRS and CDR2 YFSETQ come from the germline V gene. This CDR3 is 14 amino acids long. The DNA for the CDR3 is TGCGCCAGCACCCAAGGAGAGATGAACACTGAAGCTTTCTTT. Protein: CASTQGEMNTEAFF.

The chain employs TRBV29-1 and TRBJ2-7, with D possibly being TRBD1 (6 bases). The CDR3 runs to 11 residues. The V gene's germline CDR1 is SQVTM and CDR2 ANQGSEA. V shed 8 bases and J shed 2 bases, with 10 bases lying between them. Written as DNA, the CDR3 is TGCAGCATCAGGGGCACCTACGAGCAGTACTTC. It yields the protein CSIRGTYEQYF.

The V and J genes are TRBV5-1 and TRBJ2-5, with 8 bases that match TRBD1. V was clipped by 4 bases and J by 7 bases; unmatched bases: 6. The CDR3 spans 13 residues. The germline gives CDR1 SGHRS, CDR2 YFSETQ. This chain's CDR3 is CASSPDRGGTQYF. Here the CDR3 DNA reads TGCGCCAGCAGCCCCGACAGGGGTGGGACCCAGTACTTC.

The chain links TRBV7-8 to TRBJ2-1; TRBD2 might be the D (5 bases). V shed 3 bases and J shed 0 bases, with 15 bases lying between them. CDR3 size: 17 residues. Germline V gene lookup returns CDR1 SGHVS and CDR2 FQNEAQ. Written as DNA, the CDR3 is TGTGCCAGCAGCTTGGAAGTGGGGAGCCTCTCCTACAATGAGCAGTTCTTC. It encodes CASSLEVGSLSYNEQFF.

This clone was found once. The chain carries TRBV6-5 and TRBJ1-1; no clear D gene. The CDR3 totals 14 residues. CDR1 and CDR2 (germline): MNHEY, SVGAGI. V lost 6 bases to trimming and J lost 5 bases, with 16 bases between them. The chain's CDR3 is CASSPTTGGTEAFF. Written as DNA, the CDR3 is TGTGCCAGCAGCCCAACAACCGGAGGTACTGAAGCTTTCTTT.

V and J are TRBV5-1 and TRBJ2-2; possibly TRBD1 for D (6 bases). Trimming cost V 3 bases and J 0 bases, with 12 bases left between them. In germline, CDR1 is SGHRS, CDR2 YFSETQ. The CDR3 is made up of 16 amino acids. CDR3 coding DNA: TGCGCCAGCAGCTGGGCGGACAGTCCGAACACCGGGGAGCTGTTTTTT. It is translated as CASSWADSPNTGELFF. The full variable domain, its missing parts supplied by reference TRBV5-1 and TRBJ2-2, is KAGVTQTPRYLIKTRGQQVTLSCSPISGHRSVSWYQQTPGQGLQFLFEYFSETQRNKGNFPGRFSGRQFSNSRSEMNVSTLELGDSALYLCASSWADSPNTGELFFGEGSRLTVL.

This clone was seen a handful of times. The chain combines TRBV9 with TRBJ2-3; no clear D gene. The V end was cut by 3 bases, the J end by 2 bases, with 4 bases between. The length of the CDR3 is 12 residues. Per the germline V gene, CDR1 is SGDLS and CDR2 is YYNGEE. The CDR3 here is CASSATTDTQYF. The DNA for the CDR3 is TGTGCCAGCAGCGCCACCACAGATACGCAGTATTTT.

This clone was observed a few times. The rearrangement uses TRBV6-6 and TRBJ1-5; D perhaps matches TRBD1 (5 bases). The V end lost 6 bases, the J end lost 0 bases, and 9 bases lay between the germline ends. Germline V gene lookup returns CDR1 MNHNY and CDR2 SVGAGI (reference sequence). The CDR3 length is 14 residues. The CDR3 protein is CASRGLSSNQPQHF. DNA for the CDR3: TGTGCCAGCAGGGGGCTTAGTAGCAATCAGCCCCAGCATTTT.

The rearrangement uses TRBV29-1 and TRBJ2-7; 9 positions match TRBD1. V shed 6 bases and J 4 bases; nucleotides not matched to a gene: 7. The germline CDR1 and CDR2 sequences are SQVTM and ANQGSEA. The CDR3 contains 13 residues. CDR3 region: CSVAGTGFYEQYF. DNA of the CDR3: TGCAGCGTGGCCGGGACAGGGTTTTACGAGCAGTACTTC.

This chain links TRBV7-2 with TRBJ2-7; TRBD2 matches at 8 bases. Looked up from germline, CDR1 is SGHTA and CDR2 is FQGNSA. The CDR3 consists of 14 residues. After removal of 5 bases from V and 2 bases from J, the junction contained 5 bases not matched to a gene. CDR3 amino acids: CASSRSGGAYEQYF. The DNA of the CDR3 is TGTGCCAGCAGCAGAAGCGGGGGAGCCTACGAGCAGTACTTC.

The chain uses TRBV7-9 and TRBJ1-6; unclear D gene. Between the trimmed V and J ends, which lost 5 bases and 4 bases, there was a span of 9 bases. The CDR3 sequence is 14 residues long. CDR1 is SEHNR and CDR2 is FQNEAQ in the germline V gene (reference sequence). This CDR3 is CASSHGQYNSPLHF. In DNA form, the CDR3 reads TGTGCCAGCAGCCACGGGCAGTATAATTCACCCCTCCACTTT.

The sample holds many counts of this clone. The chain links TRBV5-1 to TRBJ1-2, with D unresolved. The V and J ends lost 0 bases and 2 bases respectively, with 8 bases between them. The CDR3 extends over 14 amino acids. Germline V lookup: CDR1 SGHRS, CDR2 YFSETQ. The CDR3 protein is CASSLEAANYGYTF. CDR3 DNA sequence: TGCGCCAGCAGCTTGGAGGCAGCCAACTATGGCTACACCTTC.

The chain carries TRBV30 and TRBJ1-5; no firm D call. This CDR3 has 11 residues. V shed 1 base and J shed 9 bases, with 7 bases lying between them. The germline CDR1 and CDR2 sequences are GTSNPN and SVGIG (reference sequence). Here the CDR3 reads CAWSAQGPQHF. Here the CDR3 DNA reads TGTGCCTGGAGTGCCCAAGGGCCCCAGCATTTT.

The CDR3 region is CASREFYSNQPQHF. The CDR3 nucleotides are TGTGCCAGCAGGGAATTTTATAGCAATCAGCCCCAGCATTTT. V gene TRBV2 combines with J gene TRBJ1-5; D is undetermined. The CDR3 contains 14 residues. V gave up 6 bases and J gave up 0 bases, with 9 bases separating them. From germline, CDR1 is SNHLY and CDR2 FYNNEI.